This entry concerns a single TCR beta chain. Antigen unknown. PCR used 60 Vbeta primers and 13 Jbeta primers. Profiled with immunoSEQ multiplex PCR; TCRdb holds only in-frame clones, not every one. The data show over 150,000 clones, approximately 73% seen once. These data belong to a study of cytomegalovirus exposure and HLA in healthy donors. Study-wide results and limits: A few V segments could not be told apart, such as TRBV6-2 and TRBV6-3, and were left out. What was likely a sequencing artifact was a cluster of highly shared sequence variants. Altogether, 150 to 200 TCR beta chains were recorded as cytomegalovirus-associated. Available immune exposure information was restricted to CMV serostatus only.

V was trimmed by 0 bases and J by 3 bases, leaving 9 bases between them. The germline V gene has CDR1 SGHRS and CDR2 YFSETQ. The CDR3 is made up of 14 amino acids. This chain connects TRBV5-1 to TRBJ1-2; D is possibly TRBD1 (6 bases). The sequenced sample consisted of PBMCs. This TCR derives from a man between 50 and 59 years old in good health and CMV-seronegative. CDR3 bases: TGCGCCAGCAGCTTGGTCCCAGGGGACTATGGCTACACCTTC. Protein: CASSLVPGDYGYTF. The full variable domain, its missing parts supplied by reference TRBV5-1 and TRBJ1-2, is KAGVTQTPRYLIKTRGQQVTLSCSPISGHRSVSWYQQTPGQGLQFLFEYFSETQRNKGNFPGRFSGRQFSNSRSEMNVSTLELGDSALYLCASSLVPGDYGYTFGSGTRLTVV.